The 32 T cell receptor beta chains below come from one sample, sequenced in a study of blood T cell repertoires in COVID-19. Using immunoSEQ multiplex PCR, the repertoire was profiled, and TCRdb retains in-frame clones only, with some absent. The sample records about 260,000 clones, over 80% being singletons. Sequenced material: PBMCs or T cells enriched from blood (not recorded which). The receptors shown here come from a man between 45 and 60 years old who had been exposed to COVID-19.

The V call is TRBV5-1, the J call TRBJ2-7; 10 bases align to TRBD1. From germline, CDR1 is SGHRS and CDR2 YFSETQ. The CDR3 loop spans 17 amino acids. Trimming at V came to 0 bases and at J to 7 bases, leaving 13 bases not matched to a gene. Here the CDR3 DNA reads TGCGCCAGCAGCTTGGTTCCCGGGACAGGGGCTTTCGCGGAGCAGTACTTC. It is translated as CASSLVPGTGAFAEQYF.

The rearrangement joins TRBV18 to TRBJ2-7, with unresolved D. Germline CDR1 and CDR2: KGHSH and LQKENI. The germline V and J ends were trimmed by 1 base and 4 bases, with 5 bases remaining between them. The CDR3 contains 12 residues. In DNA, the CDR3 is TGTGCCAGCTCACCACAGCCGTACGAGCAGTACGTC. As protein: CASSPQPYEQYV.

The chain joins TRBV6-5 to TRBJ1-2; D perhaps matches TRBD1 (6 bases). The CDR3 is 15 residues long. Trimming removed 7 bases at V and 2 bases at J, with 17 bases between. Germline V gene data show CDR1 as MNHEY and CDR2 as SVGAGI. As DNA, the CDR3 is TGTGCCAGCATTCCGGACAGTCGGTTGAACTATGGCTACACCTTC. Amino acids: CASIPDSRLNYGYTF.

The chain recombines TRBV19 with TRBJ2-2; D might be TRBD1 (5 bases). Deletions cut 4 bases from V and 1 base from J, with 13 bases between. CDR3 length equals 16 residues. Per germline, CDR1 LNHDA and CDR2 SQIVND (reference sequence). In DNA, the CDR3 is TGTGCCAGTAGTACTATGACAGTAATGAACACCGGGGAGCTGTTTTTT. Protein product: CASSTMTVMNTGELFF.

The chain has TRBV2 and TRBJ1-5; no definite D call. Trimming took 4 bases from V and 7 from J, leaving 11 bases between them. The CDR3 covers 13 residues. Germline assignment: CDR1 SNHLY and CDR2 FYNNEI. The CDR3 here is CASSGGVLQPQHF. The CDR3, as DNA: TGTGCCAGCAGTGGGGGAGTCTTGCAGCCCCAGCATTTT.

This clone was found a few times. The chain is built from TRBV28 and TRBJ2-2, with 10 positions matching TRBD1. The CDR3 is 14 residues long. V was clipped by 4 bases and J by 4 bases; unmatched bases: 0. Germline CDR1 MDHEN, CDR2 SYDVKM. Written as DNA, the CDR3 is TGTGCCAGCAGTTGGACAGGGGGCACCGGGGAGCTGTTTTTT. This translates into CASSWTGGTGELFF.

The rearrangement uses TRBV30 and TRBJ1-4; 9 positions agree with TRBD1. From germline, CDR1 is GTSNPN and CDR2 SVGIG (reference sequence). The CDR3 runs to 14 residues. Germline trimming cut 0 bases from V and 8 bases from J; bases unmatched to any gene: 4. Here the CDR3 reads CAWSVGTGREKLFF. CDR3 coding DNA: TGTGCCTGGAGTGTGGGGACAGGGAGAGAAAAACTGTTTTTT.

J is TRBJ1-1 and V is TRBV25-1; D may be TRBD1 (6 bases). Trimming removed 2 bases at V and 3 bases at J, with 10 bases between. The CDR3 consists of 14 residues. CDR1 MGHDK and CDR2 SYGVNS come from the germline V gene. CDR3 nucleotides: TGTGCCAGCAGTGAACAGGGGCAGCACACTGAAGCTTTCTTT. Amino acid sequence: CASSEQGQHTEAFF.

The chain links TRBV5-1 to TRBJ2-5, with 7 bases that match TRBD1. The V gene end was trimmed by 3 bases and the J gene end by 1 base; junction bases not matched to a gene: 3. Germline V lookup: CDR1 SGHRS, CDR2 YFSETQ. The CDR3 consists of 14 residues. This chain's CDR3 is CASSYRGPQETQYF. The CDR3 DNA sequence: TGCGCCAGCAGCTACAGGGGCCCCCAAGAGACCCAGTACTTC.

The CDR3 nucleotides read TGTGCCAGCAGCCCGGGACAGTTTAATGAAAAACTGTTTTTT. It encodes CASSPGQFNEKLFF. The chain has TRBV7-9 and TRBJ1-4; 7 bases are a match to TRBD1. The CDR3 is 14 amino acids. After removal of 5 bases from V and 4 bases from J, the junction contained 4 bases not matched to a gene. The V gene's germline CDR1 is SEHNR and CDR2 FQNEAQ (reference sequence).

The table lists this clone with a count of one. The rearrangement links TRBV29-1 to TRBJ1-2, with D possibly being TRBD1 (6 bases). This CDR3 is built from 11 residues. Germline CDR1 is SQVTM and CDR2 is ANQGSEA. The V gene lost 8 bases and the J gene lost 3 bases, with 10 bases spanning the gap. CDR3 protein: CSSGGHYGYTF. The CDR3 nucleotides are TGCAGCTCGGGGGGCCACTATGGCTACACCTTC.

The chain carries TRBV28 and TRBJ2-1; possibly TRBD1 for D (6 bases). The V and J ends lost 1 base and 0 bases respectively, with 19 bases between them. The CDR3 contains 19 residues. Germline V CDR1 and CDR2: MDHEN, SYDVKM. In DNA, the CDR3 is TGTGCCAGCAGTTTATATATCTTGAGGGGGAGAAGCTCCTACAATGAGCAGTTCTTC. It codes for CASSLYILRGRSSYNEQFF.

V and J are TRBV29-1 and TRBJ2-1; TRBD1 might be the D (5 bases). Trimming removed 6 bases at V and 6 bases at J, with 12 bases between. Germline V gene sequence: CDR1 SQVTM, CDR2 ANQGSEA. The CDR3 has 12 amino acids. The CDR3 nucleotides are TGCAGCGTCTACAGACAGAGCAATGAGCAGTTCTTC. Translated, it gives CSVYRQSNEQFF.

The chain has TRBV21-1 and TRBJ2-7; TRBD2 is the table's D call, not checked against the DNA. TRBV21-1 is noted as a pseudogene. CDR3 length equals 20 residues. CDR3 residues: CASSKGVRLAGTSGSYEQYV. The CDR3 region has the DNA TGTGCCAGCAGCAAAGGTGTTAGGTTGGCCGGGACTAGCGGGAGTTACGAGCAGTACGTC.

The gene calls are TRBV20-1 and TRBJ2-6; perhaps TRBD1 as D (6 bases). The CDR3 has 12 residues. The germline CDR1 and CDR2 sequences are DFQATT and SNEGSKA (reference sequence). V was pared by 3 bases and J by 15 bases, with 15 bases between. This chain's CDR3 is CSASQGTADLTF. In DNA, the CDR3 is TGCAGTGCTAGTCAGGGGACGGCAGACCTGACTTTC.

The chain links TRBV30 to TRBJ2-7; maybe TRBD2 (6 bases). The CDR3 extends over 14 amino acids. The V end was cut by 0 bases, the J end by 2 bases, with 11 bases between. Per germline, CDR1 GTSNPN and CDR2 SVGIG (reference sequence). The chain's CDR3 is CAWSVGGIAYEQYV. Here the CDR3 DNA reads TGTGCCTGGAGTGTTGGGGGGATAGCCTACGAGCAGTACGTC.

The chain joins TRBV6-2 or TRBV6-3 to TRBJ1-2; maybe TRBD1 (5 bases). The CDR3 is 15 residues long. The V gene lost 6 bases and the J gene lost 6 bases, with 20 bases spanning the gap. Germline lookup yields CDR1 MNHEY and CDR2 SVGEGT. CDR3 sequence (DNA): TGTGCCAGCAGCCCTGAGCCCCAGGGTGGTGATGGCTACACCTTC. It specifies CASSPEPQGGDGYTF.

The chain combines TRBV21-1 with TRBJ1-6. TRBV21-1 is marked as a pseudogene. The CDR3 is 18 amino acids. CDR3 DNA: TGTGCCAGCAGCAAATTGAGGCACACCGAGGTCTATAATTCACCCCTCCACTTT. It yields the protein CASSKLRHTEVYNSPLHF.

CDR3 in DNA: TGTGCCAGCGCGACCGGACAGGGTCGGAACTATGGCTACACCTTC. Amino acid sequence: CASATGQGRNYGYTF. The chain couples TRBV10-3 to TRBJ1-2, with 8 bases identical to TRBD1. CDR1 and CDR2 from the germline V gene are ENHRY and SYGVKD. CDR3 size: 15 residues. Trimming took 10 bases from V and 2 from J; bases not matched to a gene: 12.

The chain carries TRBV11-3 and TRBJ2-1, with D possibly being TRBD1 (5 bases). There are 13 residues in the CDR3. Trimming took 5 bases from V and 10 from J, leaving 15 bases between them. The germline CDR1 and CDR2 sequences are SGHNT and YENEEA. The CDR3 nucleotides are TGTGCCAGCAGCCACAATAGGGGTGGCGAGCAGTTCTTC. Protein: CASSHNRGGEQFF.

This chain joins TRBV7-9 and TRBJ1-1; D may be TRBD1 (6 bases). The germline V gene has CDR1 SEHNR and CDR2 FQNEAQ (reference sequence). V lost 3 bases and J 5 bases, leaving 13 bases between the germline ends. The CDR3 runs 14 residues. DNA for the CDR3: TGTGCCAGCAGCTTTCGGACAGCGTCGACTGAAGCTTTCTTT. It specifies CASSFRTASTEAFF.

The chain has TRBV9 and TRBJ1-6; the D gene is possibly TRBD1 (5 bases). The CDR3 has 16 residues. V was trimmed by 1 base and J by 7 bases, leaving 15 bases between them. The germline V gene encodes CDR1 SGDLS and CDR2 YYNGEE. CDR3 nucleotides: TGTGCCAGCAGCGTAACCCCAGGGTCAAGGAATTCACCCCTCCACTTT. Amino acids: CASSVTPGSRNSPLHF.

The chain links TRBV15 to TRBJ2-7; TRBD2 is a possible D gene (6 bases). Trimming shortened V by 0 bases and J by 7 bases, and 16 bases separated the two germline ends. The CDR3 spans 15 residues. The germline V gene encodes CDR1 LNHNV and CDR2 YYDKDF (reference sequence). The CDR3 protein is CATSRDGGAGREQYF. The CDR3 region has the DNA TGTGCCACCAGCAGAGATGGAGGGGCAGGGAGGGAGCAGTACTTC.

The chain has TRBV6-5 and TRBJ2-7; possible D gene TRBD1, 5 bases. Trimming took 0 bases from V and 3 from J, leaving 9 bases between them. Germline V gene data show CDR1 as MNHEY and CDR2 as SVGAGI. This CDR3 comprises 14 residues. The CDR3 nucleotides read TGTGCCAGCAGTTACTCGCAGGGATTCTACGAGCAGTACTTC. This sequence encodes CASSYSQGFYEQYF.

The chain is built from TRBV4-1 and TRBJ2-1; the match to TRBD1 covers 7 bases. The J segment lost 0 bases and the V segment lost 7 bases, leaving 6 bases of the junction unmatched. CDR1 and CDR2 (germline): MGHRA, YSYEKL. The CDR3 is 15 amino acids. CDR3: CASNPTGSSYNEQFF. CDR3 nucleotides: TGCGCCAGCAATCCGACAGGGAGCTCCTACAATGAGCAGTTCTTC.

The chain carries TRBV6-5 and TRBJ2-2; TRBD1 matches at 8 bases. J gave up 7 bases and V 6 bases, and 4 bases lay outside the gene matches. Looked up from germline, CDR1 is MNHEY and CDR2 is SVGAGI. This CDR3 region has 13 residues. The CDR3 nucleotides read TGTGCCAGCAGAGCTACAGGGGGCGGGGAGCTGTTTTTT. Translating gives CASRATGGGELFF.

Regarding this clone: Different DNA sequences within this sample yield the same CDR3. The V gene is TRBV9, the J gene TRBJ2-5; D gene ambiguous. The CDR3 sequence is 13 residues long. Per the germline V gene, CDR1 is SGDLS and CDR2 is YYNGEE. V shed 2 bases and J shed 1 base, with 6 bases lying between them. The CDR3 loop is CASSVYGQETQYF. The CDR3 DNA sequence: TGTGCCAGCAGCGTCTACGGCCAAGAGACCCAGTACTTC.

Written as DNA, the CDR3 is TGTGCCAGCAGCGTAACAGCAGGTCTTTATGGAAACACCATATATTTT. Translating gives CASSVTAGLYGNTIYF. The chain carries TRBV9 and TRBJ1-3; the D is unclear. This CDR3 spans 16 amino acids. Per germline, CDR1 SGDLS and CDR2 YYNGEE. V was trimmed by 1 base and J by 3 bases, leaving 14 bases between them.

The chain uses TRBV15 and TRBJ1-5, with 7 bases lining up with TRBD1. The length of the CDR3 is 15 residues. The trim removed 0 bases at V and 12 bases at J, leaving 11 bases unmatched. CDR1 LNHNV and CDR2 YYDKDF come from the germline V gene (reference sequence). The chain's CDR3 is CATSRDLAGGVIQHF. The CDR3 DNA reads as TGTGCCACCAGCAGAGATCTTGCAGGGGGTGTCATCCAGCATTTT.

The CDR3 protein is CASSPTGMNEKLFF. The CDR3 DNA reads TGTGCCAGCAGCCCGACAGGGATGAATGAAAAACTGTTTTTT. The genes are TRBV28 and TRBJ1-4; 7 bases agree with TRBD1. V lost 6 bases, J lost 5 bases, and 6 bases stayed unmatched. The CDR3 totals 14 residues. Germline V lookup: CDR1 MDHEN, CDR2 SYDVKM.

The chain is built from TRBV7-3 and TRBJ2-1; 14 nucleotides line up with TRBD2. Looked up from germline, CDR1 is SGHTA and CDR2 is FQGTGA. This CDR3 has 16 residues. Unmatched junction bases numbered 9, after V lost 5 bases and J lost 9 bases. CDR3 residues: CASSPHRLAGGGEQFF. The DNA of the CDR3 is TGTGCCAGCAGCCCACACCGACTAGCGGGAGGGGGTGAGCAGTTCTTC. The full variable domain, with the rest looked up from reference TRBV7-3 and TRBJ2-1, is GAGVSQTPSNKVTEKGKYVELRCDPISGHTALYWYRQSLGQGPEFLIYFQGTGAADDSGLPNDRFFAVRPEGSVSTLKIQRTERGDSAVYLCASSPHRLAGGGEQFFGPGTRLTVL.

This chain joins TRBV6-1 and TRBJ2-6; D possibly corresponds to TRBD1 (6 bases). Trimming left V 3 bases short and J 1 base short, with 13 bases between. This CDR3 spans 17 amino acids. In germline, CDR1 is MNHNS, CDR2 SASEGT. The CDR3 protein is CASSDYRDFSGANVLTF. The CDR3 DNA reads TGTGCCAGCAGTGATTACAGGGATTTTTCTGGGGCCAACGTCCTGACTTTC.